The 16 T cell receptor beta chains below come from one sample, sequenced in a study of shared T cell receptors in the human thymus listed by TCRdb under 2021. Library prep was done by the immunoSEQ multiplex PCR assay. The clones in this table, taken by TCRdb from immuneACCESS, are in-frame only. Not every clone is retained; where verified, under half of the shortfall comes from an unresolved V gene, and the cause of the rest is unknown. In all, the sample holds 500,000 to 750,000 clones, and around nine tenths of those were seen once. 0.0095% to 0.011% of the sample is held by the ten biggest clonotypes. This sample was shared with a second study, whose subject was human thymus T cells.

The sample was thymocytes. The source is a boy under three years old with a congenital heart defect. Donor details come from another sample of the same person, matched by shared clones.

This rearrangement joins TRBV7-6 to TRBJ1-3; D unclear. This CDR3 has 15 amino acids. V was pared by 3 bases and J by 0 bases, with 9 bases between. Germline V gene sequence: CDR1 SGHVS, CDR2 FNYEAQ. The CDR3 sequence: CASSFSPLSGNTIYF. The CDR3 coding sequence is TGTGCCAGCAGCTTTAGCCCTCTCTCTGGAAACACCATATATTTT.

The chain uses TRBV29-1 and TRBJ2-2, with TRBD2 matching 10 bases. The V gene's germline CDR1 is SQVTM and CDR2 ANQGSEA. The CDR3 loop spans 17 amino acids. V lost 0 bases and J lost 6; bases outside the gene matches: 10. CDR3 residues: CSVEDKIAGGRAGELFF. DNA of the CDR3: TGCAGCGTTGAAGATAAGATAGCGGGAGGTCGGGCCGGGGAGCTGTTTTTT.

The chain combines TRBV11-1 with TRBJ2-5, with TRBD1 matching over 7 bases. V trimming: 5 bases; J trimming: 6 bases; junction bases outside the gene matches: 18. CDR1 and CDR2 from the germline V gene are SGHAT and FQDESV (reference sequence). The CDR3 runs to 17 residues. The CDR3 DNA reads TGTGCCAGCAGCATAGAGGGGACAGACCCTAAAACAAAGACCCAGTACTTC. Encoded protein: CASSIEGTDPKTKTQYF.

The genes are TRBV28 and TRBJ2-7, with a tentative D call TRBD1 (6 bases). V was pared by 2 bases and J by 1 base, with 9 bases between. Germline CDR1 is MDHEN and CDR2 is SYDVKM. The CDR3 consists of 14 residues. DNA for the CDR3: TGTGCCAGCAGTTTACCCACAGGGTCCTACGAGCAGTACTTC. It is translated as CASSLPTGSYEQYF.

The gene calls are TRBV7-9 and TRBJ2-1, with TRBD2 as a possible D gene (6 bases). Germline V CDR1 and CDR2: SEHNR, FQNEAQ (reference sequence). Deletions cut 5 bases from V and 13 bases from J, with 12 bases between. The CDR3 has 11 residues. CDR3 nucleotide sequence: TGTGCCAGCAGCACAAGCGGGTCACAGTTCTTC. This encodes CASSTSGSQFF.

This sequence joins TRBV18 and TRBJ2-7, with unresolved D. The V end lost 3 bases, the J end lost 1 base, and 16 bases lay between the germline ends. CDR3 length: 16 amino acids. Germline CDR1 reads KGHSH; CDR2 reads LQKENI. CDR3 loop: CASSPQVTQESYEQYF. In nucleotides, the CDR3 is TGTGCCAGCTCACCCCAGGTCACCCAAGAATCCTACGAGCAGTACTTC.

CDR3 sequence (DNA): TGTGCCAGCAGCCCGGGGCGGGGTGCAGCTTTCTTT. Its translation: CASSPGRGAAFF. V gene TRBV5-4 combines with J gene TRBJ1-1; the D gene is possibly TRBD1 (5 bases). The ends were cut back, 4 bases at V and 10 bases at J, with 14 bases in the middle. Per germline, CDR1 SGHNT and CDR2 YYREEE (reference sequence). The CDR3 contains 12 residues.

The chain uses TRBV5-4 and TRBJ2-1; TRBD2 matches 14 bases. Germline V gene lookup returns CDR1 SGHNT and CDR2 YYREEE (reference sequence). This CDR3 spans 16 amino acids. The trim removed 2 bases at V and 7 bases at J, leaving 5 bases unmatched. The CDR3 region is CASSFQGLAGANEQFF. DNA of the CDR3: TGTGCCAGCAGCTTCCAGGGACTAGCGGGAGCAAATGAGCAGTTCTTC.

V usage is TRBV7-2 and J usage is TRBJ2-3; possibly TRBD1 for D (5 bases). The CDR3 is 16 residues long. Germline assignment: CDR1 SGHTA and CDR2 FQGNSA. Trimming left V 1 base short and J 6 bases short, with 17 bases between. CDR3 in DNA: TGTGCCAGCAGCTTAGTAATTAGGGGCTCGTATGATACGCAGTATTTT. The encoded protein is CASSLVIRGSYDTQYF.

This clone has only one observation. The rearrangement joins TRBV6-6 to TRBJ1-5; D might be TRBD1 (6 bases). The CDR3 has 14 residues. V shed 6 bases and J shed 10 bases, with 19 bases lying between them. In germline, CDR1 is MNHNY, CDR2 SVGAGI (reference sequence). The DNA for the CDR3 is TGTGCCAGCAGCTCCCGGACAGACCCGGGTCCCCAGCATTTT. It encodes CASSSRTDPGPQHF.

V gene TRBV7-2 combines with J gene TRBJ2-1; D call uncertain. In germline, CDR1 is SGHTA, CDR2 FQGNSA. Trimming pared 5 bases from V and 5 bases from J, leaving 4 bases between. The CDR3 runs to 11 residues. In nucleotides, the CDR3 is TGTGCCAGCAGCCTCGACAATGAGCAGTTCTTC. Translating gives CASSLDNEQFF. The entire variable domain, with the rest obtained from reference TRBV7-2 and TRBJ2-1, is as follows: GAGVSQSPSNKVTEKGKDVELRCDPISGHTALYWYRQSLGQGLEFLIYFQGNSAPDKSGLPSDRFSAERTGGSVSTLTIQRTQQEDSAVYLCASSLDNEQFFGPGTRLTVL.

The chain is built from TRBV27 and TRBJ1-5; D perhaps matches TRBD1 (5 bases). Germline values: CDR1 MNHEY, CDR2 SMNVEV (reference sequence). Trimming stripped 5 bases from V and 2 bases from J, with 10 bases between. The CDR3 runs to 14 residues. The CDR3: CASSRGGGNQPQHF. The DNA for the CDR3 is TGTGCCAGCAGTAGGGGAGGCGGCAATCAGCCCCAGCATTTT.

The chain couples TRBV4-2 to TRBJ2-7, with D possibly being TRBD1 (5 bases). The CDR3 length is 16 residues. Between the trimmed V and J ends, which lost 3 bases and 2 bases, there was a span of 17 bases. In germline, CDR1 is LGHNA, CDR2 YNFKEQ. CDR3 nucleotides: TGTGCCAGCAGCCACAACTGGACAAATACCCCCTACGAGCAGTACTTC. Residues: CASSHNWTNTPYEQYF.

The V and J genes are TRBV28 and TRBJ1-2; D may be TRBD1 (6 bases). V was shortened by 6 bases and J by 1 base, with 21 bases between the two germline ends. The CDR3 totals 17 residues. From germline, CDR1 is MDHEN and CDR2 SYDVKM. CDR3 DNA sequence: TGTGCCAGCAGCCCAAAAGGGACAAGTGTCAATAACTATGGCTACACCTTC. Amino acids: CASSPKGTSVNNYGYTF.

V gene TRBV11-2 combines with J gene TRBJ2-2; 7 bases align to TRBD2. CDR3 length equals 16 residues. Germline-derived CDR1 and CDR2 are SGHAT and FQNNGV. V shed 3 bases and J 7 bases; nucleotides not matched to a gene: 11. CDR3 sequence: CASSFGSGMNGGELFF. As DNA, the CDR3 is TGTGCCAGCAGCTTCGGCAGCGGGATGAATGGCGGGGAGCTGTTTTTT.

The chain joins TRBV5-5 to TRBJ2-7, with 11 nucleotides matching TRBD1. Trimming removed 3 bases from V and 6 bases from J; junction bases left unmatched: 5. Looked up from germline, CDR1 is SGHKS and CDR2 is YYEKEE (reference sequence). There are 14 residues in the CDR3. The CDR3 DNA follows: TGTGCCAGCAGCTCCTCCGGGACAGGGGGCGAGCAGTACTTC. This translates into CASSSSGTGGEQYF.